Below are 21 T cell receptor beta chains sequenced from a single sample in a study of identical twins. TCRdb called the 5' RACE reads again in MiXCR, with one record for every CDR3 protein. The sample lists hundreds of thousands of distinct CDR3 sequences; less than 25% were seen once. These records were also assigned to another study, of T cells expressing NK-cell markers.

Material for sequencing was PBMCs. These receptors were collected from a woman under 30 in good health.

CDR3 sequence reads: CASSFEWATNEKLFF. The CDR3 bases are TGTGCCAGCAGCTTCGAATGGGCAACTAATGAAAAACTGTTTTTT. The rearrangement joins TRBV5-5 to TRBJ1-4; D is uncertain. Trimming pared 2 bases from V and 0 bases from J, leaving 8 bases between. Germline-derived CDR1 and CDR2 are SGHKS and YYEKEE (reference sequence). CDR3 length: 15 amino acids.

In this sample, this clonotype turned up once. This chain uses TRBV5-1 with TRBJ1-2, with D possibly matching TRBD1 (5 bases). The CDR3 length is 14 residues. The V gene lost 0 bases and the J gene lost 8 bases, with 14 bases spanning the gap. Per germline, CDR1 SGHRS and CDR2 YFSETQ. CDR3 nucleotide sequence: TGCGCCAGCAGCTTGGAGTACAGGACGGAGGGCTACACCTTC. This codes for CASSLEYRTEGYTF.

This clonotype appeared a few times. V gene TRBV12-3 or TRBV12-4 combines with J gene TRBJ2-7; 7 bases map to TRBD1. This CDR3 spans 14 amino acids. The trim removed 8 bases at V and 0 bases at J, leaving 7 bases unmatched. The CDR3 nucleotides read TGTGCCAGCGCCACAGGGGCCAGCTCCTACGAGCAGTACTTC. Amino acids: CASATGASSYEQYF.

This clonotype occurred a few times. The chain couples TRBV7-9 to TRBJ2-7; a possible D gene is TRBD2 (6 bases). V lost 5 bases and J lost 5, with 19 bases in between. The CDR3 loop spans 15 amino acids. Germline V gene sequence: CDR1 SEHNR, CDR2 FQNEAQ (reference sequence). The CDR3 DNA reads TGTGCCAGCAGCCCCCTTGGAGGGCCCCGGGACGAGCAGTACTTC. This encodes CASSPLGGPRDEQYF.

On this clonotype: A much larger clone differs by one base, so this may be a read error. This rearrangement joins TRBV20-1 to TRBJ2-1; 9 bases line up with TRBD2. Trimming took 5 bases from V and 1 from J; bases not matched to a gene: 3. Germline CDR1 DFQATT, CDR2 SNEGSKA (reference sequence). This CDR3 region has 14 residues. The CDR3 sequence is CSAGGLASYNEQFF. DNA for the CDR3: TGCAGTGCTGGGGGACTAGCTTCCTACAATGAGCAGTTCTTC.

V usage is TRBV6-2 or TRBV6-3 and J usage is TRBJ2-7, with D possibly TRBD1 on 7 matching bases. The CDR3 length is 17 residues. Per germline, CDR1 MNHEY and CDR2 SVGEGT. Trimming pared 0 bases from V and 3 bases from J, leaving 18 bases between. The CDR3 nucleotides are TGTGCCAGCAGTTACTCTCCGGGTGGAGGGGGCAGCTACGAGCAGTACTTC. It yields the protein CASSYSPGGGGSYEQYF.

The rearrangement links TRBV12-3 or TRBV12-4 to TRBJ2-3; 7 nucleotides line up with TRBD2. With V trimmed by 6 bases and J by 5 bases, 14 bases remained unmatched. The length of the CDR3 is 16 residues. The CDR3 DNA reads TGTGCCAGCAGCCCCCTTTGGGGGAGGGCGGAAGATACGCAGTATTTT. This translates into CASSPLWGRAEDTQYF.

The V call is TRBV6-1, the J call TRBJ2-7; TRBD2 is a possible D gene (5 bases). CDR1 and CDR2 (germline): MNHNS, SASEGT. The CDR3 contains 14 residues. Trimming removed 5 bases at V and 3 bases at J, with 14 bases between. CDR3 amino acids: CASSPGSRDYEQYF. CDR3 in DNA: TGTGCCAGCAGTCCGGGATCTAGGGACTACGAGCAGTACTTC.

The chain links TRBV2 to TRBJ2-6; D unresolved. The V gene lost 7 bases and the J gene lost 3 bases, with 7 bases spanning the gap. CDR1 and CDR2 from the germline V gene are SNHLY and FYNNEI. The CDR3 contains 13 residues. CDR3 loop: CASKVGGANVLTF. CDR3 DNA: TGTGCCAGCAAAGTCGGTGGGGCCAACGTCCTGACTTTC.

CDR3: CSAATGPNEKLFF. CDR3 nucleotides: TGCAGTGCTGCGACGGGACCTAATGAAAAACTGTTTTTT. The chain carries TRBV20-1 and TRBJ1-4; D possibly corresponds to TRBD1 (5 bases). The germline gives CDR1 DFQATT, CDR2 SNEGSKA (reference sequence). This CDR3 region has 13 residues. V lost 5 bases and J 3 bases, leaving 10 bases between the germline ends.

This clonotype was seen a few times. The chain employs TRBV6-1 and TRBJ2-1; D perhaps matches TRBD2 (6 bases). The CDR3 covers 17 residues. CDR1 and CDR2 (germline): MNHNS, SASEGT. Trimming pared 5 bases from V and 0 bases from J, leaving 17 bases between. The CDR3 protein is CASSPTFAGSSYNEQFF. CDR3 DNA sequence: TGTGCCAGCAGTCCGACTTTCGCGGGGAGCTCCTACAATGAGCAGTTCTTC.

This rearrangement joins TRBV12-3 or TRBV12-4 to TRBJ2-7, with TRBD1 as a possible D gene (6 bases). The CDR3 totals 17 residues. V lost 4 bases, J lost 9 bases, and 28 bases lay in between. CDR3 coding DNA: TGTGCCAGCAGTTACCGCCCCGGACAGATGACCTACGAGTGGCAGTACTTC. As protein: CASSYRPGQMTYEWQYF.

This clonotype was found a few times. This chain joins TRBV7-9 and TRBJ2-3; no clear D. The CDR3 covers 12 residues. Germline V gives CDR1 SEHNR, CDR2 FQNEAQ (reference sequence). V lost 8 bases to trimming and J lost 6 bases, with 12 bases between them. CDR3 amino acids: CASFHSRDTQYF. In DNA form, the CDR3 reads TGTGCCAGCTTTCATTCAAGGGATACGCAGTATTTT.

This clonotype has more than one count but fewer than ten. The chain carries TRBV6-6 and TRBJ2-7, with D possibly being TRBD2 (5 bases). The V gene lost 2 bases and the J gene lost 7 bases, with 12 bases spanning the gap. The CDR3 has 13 residues. Germline V gene data show CDR1 as MNHNY and CDR2 as SVGAGI (reference sequence). This chain's CDR3 is CASSYGGPGEQYF. For the CDR3, the DNA is TGTGCCAGCAGTTACGGTGGGCCGGGGGAGCAGTACTTC.

This chain connects TRBV18 to TRBJ2-5, with D perhaps matching TRBD1 (6 bases). The CDR3 contains 13 residues. The germline CDR1 and CDR2 sequences are KGHSH and LQKENI. The V and J ends lost 5 bases and 3 bases respectively, with 10 bases between them. CDR3 protein: CASSAGQKETQYF. CDR3 sequence (DNA): TGTGCCAGCTCAGCAGGACAGAAAGAGACCCAGTACTTC.

V usage is TRBV6-1 and J usage is TRBJ2-1, with TRBD1 matching over 10 bases. Germline CDR1 and CDR2: MNHNS and SASEGT. Trimming removed 3 bases from V and 8 bases from J; junction bases left unmatched: 13. The CDR3 is 17 amino acids. The CDR3 spells CASSERDRGSWRHEQFF. CDR3 sequence (DNA): TGTGCCAGCAGTGAGAGGGACAGGGGAAGTTGGAGGCATGAGCAGTTCTTC.

This clonotype was picked up a small number of times. The gene calls are TRBV20-1 and TRBJ2-1; D perhaps matches TRBD2 (6 bases). This CDR3 is 14 amino acids long. Trimming stripped 6 bases from V and 5 bases from J, with 17 bases between. CDR1 and CDR2 from the germline V gene are DFQATT and SNEGSKA (reference sequence). The CDR3 loop reads CSAALAQGNNEQFF. CDR3 sequence (DNA): TGCAGTGCGGCCCTAGCGCAAGGCAACAATGAGCAGTTCTTC.

This chain links TRBV20-1 with TRBJ2-1; D is unresolved. Germline V lookup: CDR1 DFQATT, CDR2 SNEGSKA (reference sequence). This CDR3 has 13 amino acids. V was pared by 0 bases and J by 7 bases, with 10 bases between. The CDR3 DNA reads as TGCAGTGCTAGAGAGGTCCGTAGGAATGAGCAGTTCTTC. Translated: CSAREVRRNEQFF.

This clonotype has just a few counts. The chain carries TRBV5-1 and TRBJ1-2; D is perhaps TRBD1 (5 bases). The CDR3 contains 15 residues. Germline CDR1 SGHRS, CDR2 YFSETQ. V was trimmed by 4 bases and J by 1 base, leaving 14 bases between them. For the CDR3, the DNA is TGCGCCAGCAGCGCGGGGGGACGGATTAACTATGGCTACACCTTC. It is translated as CASSAGGRINYGYTF.

In its sample, this clonotype was seen a few times. The V and J genes are TRBV10-2 and TRBJ2-3; weak D call: TRBD1 (5 bases). Trimming removed 2 bases from V and 0 bases from J, with 9 bases in between. CDR3 length: 15 residues. The germline gives CDR1 WSHSY, CDR2 SAAADI. CDR3 sequence reads: CASSEKGFSTDTQYF. CDR3 nucleotide sequence: TGCGCCAGCAGTGAGAAGGGGTTTAGCACAGATACGCAGTATTTT.

This clonotype was recorded at least ten times. This chain uses TRBV5-1 with TRBJ2-5; D gene ambiguous. Per germline, CDR1 SGHRS and CDR2 YFSETQ. The V end lost 5 bases, the J end lost 5 bases, and 16 bases lay between the germline ends. The CDR3 extends over 14 amino acids. The CDR3 DNA reads TGCGCCAGCAGTCCATCTGGCCCTGGGGAGACCCAGTACTTC. Translation: CASSPSGPGETQYF. The variable domain in full, with the rest retrieved from reference TRBV5-1 and TRBJ2-5, is KAGVTQTPRYLIKTRGQQVTLSCSPISGHRSVSWYQQTPGQGLQFLFEYFSETQRNKGNFPGRFSGRQFSNSRSEMNVSTLELGDSALYLCASSPSGPGETQYFGPGTRLLVL.